This T cell receptor beta chain was recovered during a study of blood T cells in healthy people across ages. Germline CDR1 reads SGDLS; CDR2 reads YYNGEE. V was trimmed by 4 bases and J by 8 bases, leaving 16 bases between them. The CDR3 has 14 residues. Using a J-beta primer mix together with a sample-barcoded 5' primer, a second PCR was run for about 7 to 12 cycles. MiXCR, applied by TCRdb to the 5' RACE reads, yields one record per CDR3 protein. The profile shows over 700,000 distinct CDR3 sequences, roughly 25% of them singletons. The sample was also linked to a second study, of T cells of mothers and their children. From that paper: The study recruited a few healthy Caucasian mothers and their six children as donors.

This clonotype originated in a boy between 10 and 17 years old in good health. The V gene is TRBV9, the J gene TRBJ1-5; no definite D call. Sequenced material: blood. The CDR3 region has the DNA TGTGCCAGCAGCCCCGGGCTCCGGGAGGAGCCCCAGCATTTT. Translating it yields CASSPGLREEPQHF.